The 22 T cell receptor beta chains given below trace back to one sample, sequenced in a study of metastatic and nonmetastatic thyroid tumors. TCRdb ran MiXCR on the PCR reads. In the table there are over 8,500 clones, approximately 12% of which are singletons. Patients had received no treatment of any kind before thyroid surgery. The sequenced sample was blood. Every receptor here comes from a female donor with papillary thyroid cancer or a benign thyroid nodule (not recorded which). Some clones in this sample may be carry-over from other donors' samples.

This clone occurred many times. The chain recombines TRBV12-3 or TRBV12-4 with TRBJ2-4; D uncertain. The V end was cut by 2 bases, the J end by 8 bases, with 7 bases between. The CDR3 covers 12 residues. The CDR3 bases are TGTGCCAGCAGTTTAAGCTCATACATTCAGTACTTC. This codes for CASSLSSYIQYF.

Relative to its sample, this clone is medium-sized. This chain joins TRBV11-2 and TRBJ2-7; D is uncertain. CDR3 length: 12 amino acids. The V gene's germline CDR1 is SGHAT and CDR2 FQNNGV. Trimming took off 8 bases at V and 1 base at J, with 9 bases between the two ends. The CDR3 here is CASLASSYEQYF. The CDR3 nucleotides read TGTGCCAGCTTGGCATCATCCTACGAGCAGTACTTC.

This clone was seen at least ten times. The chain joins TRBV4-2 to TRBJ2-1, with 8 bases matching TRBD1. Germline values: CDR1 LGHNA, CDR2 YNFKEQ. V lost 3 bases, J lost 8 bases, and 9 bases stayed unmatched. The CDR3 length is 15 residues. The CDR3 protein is CASSHAGTGGDEQFF. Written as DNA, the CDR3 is TGTGCCAGCAGCCACGCGGGGACAGGAGGGGATGAGCAGTTCTTC.

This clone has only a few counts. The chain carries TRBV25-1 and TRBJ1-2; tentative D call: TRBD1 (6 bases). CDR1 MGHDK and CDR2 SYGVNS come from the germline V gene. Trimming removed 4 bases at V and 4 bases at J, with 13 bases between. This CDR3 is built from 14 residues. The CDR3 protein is CASSGTVYSYGYTF. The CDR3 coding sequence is TGTGCCAGCAGTGGGACAGTTTATAGCTATGGCTACACCTTC.

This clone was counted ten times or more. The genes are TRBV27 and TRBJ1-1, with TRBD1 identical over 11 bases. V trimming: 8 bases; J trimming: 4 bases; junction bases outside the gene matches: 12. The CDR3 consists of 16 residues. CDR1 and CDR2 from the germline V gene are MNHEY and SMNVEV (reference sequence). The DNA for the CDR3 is TGTGCCAGCGGCCCAGGACAGGGGGCCTACAGCACTGAAGCTTTCTTT. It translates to CASGPGQGAYSTEAFF.

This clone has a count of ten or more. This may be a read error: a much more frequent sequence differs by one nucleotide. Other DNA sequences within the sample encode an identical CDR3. The CDR3 region has the DNA TGCGCCATCAGTGAGGCGGGTATCCAGCCCCAGCATTTT. Its protein is CAISEAGIQPQHF. The chain links TRBV10-3 to TRBJ1-5; D not resolved. The CDR3 contains 13 residues. Germline loops: CDR1 ENHRY, CDR2 SYGVKD.

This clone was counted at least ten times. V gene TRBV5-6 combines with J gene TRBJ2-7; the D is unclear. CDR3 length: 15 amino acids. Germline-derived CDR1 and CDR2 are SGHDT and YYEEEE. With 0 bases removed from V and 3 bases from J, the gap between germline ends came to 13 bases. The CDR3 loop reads CASSLGSSSNYEQYF. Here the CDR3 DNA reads TGTGCCAGCAGCTTGGGAAGTTCCTCCAACTACGAGCAGTACTTC.

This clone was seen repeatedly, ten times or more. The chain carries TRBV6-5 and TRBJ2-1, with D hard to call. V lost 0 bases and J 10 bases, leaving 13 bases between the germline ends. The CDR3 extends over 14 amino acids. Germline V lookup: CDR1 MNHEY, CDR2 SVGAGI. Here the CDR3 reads CASSYSGWSIEQFF. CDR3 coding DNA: TGTGCCAGCAGTTACTCGGGTTGGTCCATAGAGCAGTTCTTC.

Here the CDR3 DNA reads TGCGCCAGCAGTACCGACAGGGTTGTTTTAGAGACCCAGTACTTC. Translating it yields CASSTDRVVLETQYF. J is TRBJ2-5 and V is TRBV5-1, with 7 bases that match TRBD1. CDR3 size: 15 residues. The germline gives CDR1 SGHRS, CDR2 YFSETQ. The V and J ends lost 5 bases and 4 bases, in that order; junction bases with no gene match: 11.

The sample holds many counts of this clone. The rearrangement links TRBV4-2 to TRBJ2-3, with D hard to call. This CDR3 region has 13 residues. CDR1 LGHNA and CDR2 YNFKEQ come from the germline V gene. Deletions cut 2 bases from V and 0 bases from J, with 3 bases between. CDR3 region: CASSQPSTDTQYF. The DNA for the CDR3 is TGTGCCAGCAGCCAACCTAGCACAGATACGCAGTATTTT.

CDR3 in amino acids: CASSAYAGGQETQYF. In DNA, the CDR3 is TGTGCCAGCAGTGCGTATGCGGGGGGGCAAGAGACCCAGTACTTC. The V and J genes are TRBV6-4 and TRBJ2-5, with TRBD2 matching over 9 bases. There are 15 residues in the CDR3. CDR1 MRHNA and CDR2 SNTAGT come from the germline V gene. The V gene end was trimmed by 4 bases and the J gene end by 2 bases; junction bases not matched to a gene: 5.

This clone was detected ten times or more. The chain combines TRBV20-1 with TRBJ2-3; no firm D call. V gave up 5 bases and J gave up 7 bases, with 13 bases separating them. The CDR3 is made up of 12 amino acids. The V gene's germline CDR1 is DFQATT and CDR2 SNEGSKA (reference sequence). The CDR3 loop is CSAPDRLHTQYF. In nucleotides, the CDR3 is TGCAGTGCTCCGGACCGGCTTCATACGCAGTATTTT.

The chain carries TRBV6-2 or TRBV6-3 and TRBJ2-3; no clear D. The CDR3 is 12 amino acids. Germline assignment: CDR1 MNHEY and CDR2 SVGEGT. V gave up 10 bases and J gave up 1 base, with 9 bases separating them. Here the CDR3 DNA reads TGTGCCACCTGGTTCGGCACAGATACGCAGTATTTT. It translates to CATWFGTDTQYF.

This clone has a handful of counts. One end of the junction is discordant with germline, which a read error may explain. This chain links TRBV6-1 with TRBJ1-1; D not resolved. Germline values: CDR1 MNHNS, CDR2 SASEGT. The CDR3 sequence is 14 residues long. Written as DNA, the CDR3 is TGTGCCAACAGTGAATCGGGCGTGAACCCAGGAGCTTTCTTT. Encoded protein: CANSESGVNPGAFF.

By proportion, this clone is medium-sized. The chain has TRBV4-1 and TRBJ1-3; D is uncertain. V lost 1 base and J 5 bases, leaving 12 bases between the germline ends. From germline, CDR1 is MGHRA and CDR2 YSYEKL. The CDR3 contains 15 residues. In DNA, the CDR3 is TGCGCCAGCAGCCAAGCCGCCGTTTATCGAAACACCATATATTTT. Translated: CASSQAAVYRNTIYF.

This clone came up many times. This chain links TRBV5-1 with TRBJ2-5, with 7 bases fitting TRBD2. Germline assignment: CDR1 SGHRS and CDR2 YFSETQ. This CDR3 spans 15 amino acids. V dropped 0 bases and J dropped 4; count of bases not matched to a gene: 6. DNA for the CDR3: TGCGCCAGCAGCTTGGCAGAGCGGGGTCGAGAGACCCAGTACTTC. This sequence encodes CASSLAERGRETQYF.

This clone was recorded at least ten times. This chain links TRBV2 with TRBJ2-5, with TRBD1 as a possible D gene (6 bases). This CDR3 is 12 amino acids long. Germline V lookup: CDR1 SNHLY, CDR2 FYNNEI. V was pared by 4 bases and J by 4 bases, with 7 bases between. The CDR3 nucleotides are TGTGCCAGCAGTGTAGGGGGAGAGACCCAGTACTTC. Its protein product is CASSVGGETQYF.

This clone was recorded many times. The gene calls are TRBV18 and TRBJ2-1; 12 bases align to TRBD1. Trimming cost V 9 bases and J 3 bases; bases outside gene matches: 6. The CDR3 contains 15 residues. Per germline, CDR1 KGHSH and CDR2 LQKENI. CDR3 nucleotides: TGTGCCAGTTCAGGGACAGGGGGCCTCTACAATGAGCAGTTCTTC. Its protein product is CASSGTGGLYNEQFF.

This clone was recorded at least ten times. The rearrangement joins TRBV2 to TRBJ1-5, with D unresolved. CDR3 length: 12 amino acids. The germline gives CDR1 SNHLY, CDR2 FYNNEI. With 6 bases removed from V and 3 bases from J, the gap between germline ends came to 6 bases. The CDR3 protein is CASSTPNQPQHF. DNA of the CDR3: TGTGCCAGCAGCACCCCCAATCAGCCCCAGCATTTT. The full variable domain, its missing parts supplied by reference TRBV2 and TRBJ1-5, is EPEVTQTPSHQVTQMGQEVILRCVPISNHLYFYWYRQILGQKVEFLVSFYNNEISEKSEIFDDQFSVERPDGSNFTLKIRSTKLEDSAMYFCASSTPNQPQHFGDGTRLSIL.

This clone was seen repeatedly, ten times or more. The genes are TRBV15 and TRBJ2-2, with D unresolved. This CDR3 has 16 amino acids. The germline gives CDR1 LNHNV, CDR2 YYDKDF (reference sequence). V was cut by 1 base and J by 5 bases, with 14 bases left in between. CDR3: CATSRVGVLRTGELFF. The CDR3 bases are TGTGCCACCAGCAGAGTCGGAGTGTTAAGAACCGGGGAGCTGTTTTTT.

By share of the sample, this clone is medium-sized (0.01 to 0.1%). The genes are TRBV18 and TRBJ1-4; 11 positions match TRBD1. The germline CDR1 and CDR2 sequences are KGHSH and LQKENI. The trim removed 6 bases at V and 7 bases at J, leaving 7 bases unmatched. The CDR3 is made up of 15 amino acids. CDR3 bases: TGTGCCAGCTCTCGGCCGGGACAGGGGGTTGAAAAACTGTTTTTT. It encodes CASSRPGQGVEKLFF.

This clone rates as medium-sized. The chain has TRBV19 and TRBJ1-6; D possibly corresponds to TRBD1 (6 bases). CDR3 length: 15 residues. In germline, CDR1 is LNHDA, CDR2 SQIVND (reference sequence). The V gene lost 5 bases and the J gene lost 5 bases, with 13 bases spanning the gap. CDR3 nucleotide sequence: TGTGCCAGTAGTCTCTCCGGACAGAATAATTCACCCCTCCACTTT. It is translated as CASSLSGQNNSPLHF.